The present entry profiles one T cell receptor beta chain with its context. V shed 8 bases and J 4 bases; nucleotides not matched to a gene: 13. The CDR3 runs to 15 residues. Germline V gives CDR1 SGHTA, CDR2 FQGNSA. This sample was taken from a study of CD8+ T cells in alopecia areata. Isolated RNA was reverse transcribed into cDNA used as the sequencing template. Method: immunoSEQ multiplex PCR; TCRdb's copy keeps in-frame clones and lacks some. The profile shows 100,000 to 120,000 clones, around 54% of them singletons. Treatment defined: oral pan-JAK inhibitor, 5-10 mg twice daily. This receptor was identified in a human donor with alopecia areata. The sequenced sample was CD4+ T cells sorted from blood, obtained at week 24, from a patient treated with tofacitinib. The chain employs TRBV7-2 and TRBJ1-2, with 7 bases identical to TRBD1. The chain's CDR3 is CASGAQPGTAYGYTF. Here the CDR3 DNA reads TGTGCCAGCGGGGCCCAACCAGGGACAGCCTATGGCTACACCTTC.